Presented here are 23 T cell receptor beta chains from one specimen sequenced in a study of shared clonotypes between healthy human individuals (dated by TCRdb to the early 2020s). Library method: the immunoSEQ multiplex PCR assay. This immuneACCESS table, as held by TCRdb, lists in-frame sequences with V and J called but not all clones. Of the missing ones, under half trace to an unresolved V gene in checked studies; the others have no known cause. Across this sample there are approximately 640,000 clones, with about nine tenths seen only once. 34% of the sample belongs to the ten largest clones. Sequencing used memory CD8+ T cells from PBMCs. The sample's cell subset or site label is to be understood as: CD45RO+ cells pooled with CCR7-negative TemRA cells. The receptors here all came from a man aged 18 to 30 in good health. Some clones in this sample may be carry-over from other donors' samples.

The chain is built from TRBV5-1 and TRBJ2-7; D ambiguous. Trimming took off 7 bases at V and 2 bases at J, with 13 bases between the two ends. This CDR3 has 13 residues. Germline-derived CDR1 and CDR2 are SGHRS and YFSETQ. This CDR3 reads CASRTEPTYEQYF. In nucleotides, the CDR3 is TGCGCCAGCCGGACGGAGCCGACCTACGAGCAGTACTTC.

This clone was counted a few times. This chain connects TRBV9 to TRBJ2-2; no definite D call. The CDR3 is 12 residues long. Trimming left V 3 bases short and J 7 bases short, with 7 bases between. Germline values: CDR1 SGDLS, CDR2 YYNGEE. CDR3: CASSEASGELFF. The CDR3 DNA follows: TGTGCCAGCAGCGAGGCTAGCGGGGAGCTGTTTTTT.

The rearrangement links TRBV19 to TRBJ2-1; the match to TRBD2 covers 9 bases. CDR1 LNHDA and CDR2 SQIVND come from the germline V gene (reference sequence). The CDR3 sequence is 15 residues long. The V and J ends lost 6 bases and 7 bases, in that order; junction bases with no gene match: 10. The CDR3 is CASRVSGGRGNEQFF. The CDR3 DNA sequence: TGTGCCAGTAGGGTGAGCGGGGGGAGAGGTAATGAGCAGTTCTTC.

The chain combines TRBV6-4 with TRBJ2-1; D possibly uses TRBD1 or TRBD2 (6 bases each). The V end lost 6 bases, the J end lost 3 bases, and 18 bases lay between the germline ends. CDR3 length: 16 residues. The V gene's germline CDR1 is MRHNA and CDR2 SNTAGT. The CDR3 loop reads CASRGAGINNYNEQFF. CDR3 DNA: TGTGCCAGCAGGGGGGCGGGGATTAATAACTACAATGAGCAGTTCTTC.

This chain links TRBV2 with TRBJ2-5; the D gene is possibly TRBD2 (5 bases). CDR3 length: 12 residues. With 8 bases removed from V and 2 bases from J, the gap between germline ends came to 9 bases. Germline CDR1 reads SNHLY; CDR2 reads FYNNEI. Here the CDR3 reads CASFTSQETQYF. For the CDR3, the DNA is TGTGCCAGCTTTACTAGTCAAGAGACCCAGTACTTC.

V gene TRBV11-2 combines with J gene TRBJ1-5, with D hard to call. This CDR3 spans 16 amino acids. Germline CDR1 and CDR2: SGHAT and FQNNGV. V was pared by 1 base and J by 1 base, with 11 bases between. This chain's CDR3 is CASSLGGRRSNQPQHF. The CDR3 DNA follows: TGTGCCAGCAGCTTAGGTGGGAGGAGGAGCAATCAGCCCCAGCATTTT.

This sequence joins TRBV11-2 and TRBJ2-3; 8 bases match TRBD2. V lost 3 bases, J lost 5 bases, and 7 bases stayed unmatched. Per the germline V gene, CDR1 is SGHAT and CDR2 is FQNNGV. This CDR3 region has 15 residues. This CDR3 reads CASSFAGRAGDTQYF. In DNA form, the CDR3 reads TGTGCCAGCAGCTTTGCCGGGAGGGCAGGAGATACGCAGTATTTT.

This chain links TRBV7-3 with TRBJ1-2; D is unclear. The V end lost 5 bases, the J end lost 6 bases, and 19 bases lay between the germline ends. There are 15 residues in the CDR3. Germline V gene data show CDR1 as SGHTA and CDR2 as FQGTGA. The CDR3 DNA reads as TGTGCCAGCAGCCCCGGAAGGCAGCCGCTCGATGGCTACACCTTC. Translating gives CASSPGRQPLDGYTF.

CDR3 in amino acids: CASSYPTSGSRNEQFF. The CDR3 DNA follows: TGTGCCAGCAGTTACCCGACTAGCGGGAGTCGTAATGAGCAGTTCTTC. This sequence joins TRBV27 and TRBJ2-1, with 12 bases lining up with TRBD2. V dropped 4 bases and J dropped 7; count of bases not matched to a gene: 8. The CDR3 runs to 16 residues. Germline V gene data show CDR1 as MNHEY and CDR2 as SMNVEV (reference sequence).

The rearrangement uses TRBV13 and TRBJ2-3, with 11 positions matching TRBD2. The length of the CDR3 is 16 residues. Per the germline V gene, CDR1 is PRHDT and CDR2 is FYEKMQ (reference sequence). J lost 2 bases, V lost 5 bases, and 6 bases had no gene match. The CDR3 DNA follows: TGTGCCAGCAGCCCACCGGGACTAGCGGCCACAGATACGCAGTATTTT. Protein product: CASSPPGLAATDTQYF.

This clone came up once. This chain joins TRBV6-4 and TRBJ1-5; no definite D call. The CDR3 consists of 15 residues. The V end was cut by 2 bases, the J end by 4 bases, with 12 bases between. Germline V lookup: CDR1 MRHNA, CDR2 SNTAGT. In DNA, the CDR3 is TGTGCCAGCAGTGACCTGTCGACACCTAATCAGCCCCAGCATTTT. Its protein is CASSDLSTPNQPQHF.

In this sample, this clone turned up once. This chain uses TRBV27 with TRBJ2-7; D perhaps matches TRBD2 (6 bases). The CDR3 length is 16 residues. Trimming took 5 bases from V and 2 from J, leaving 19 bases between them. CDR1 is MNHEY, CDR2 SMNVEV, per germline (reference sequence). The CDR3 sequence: CASSPSGVSGTYEQYF. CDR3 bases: TGTGCCAGCAGTCCCTCTGGGGTTAGCGGCACCTACGAGCAGTACTTC.

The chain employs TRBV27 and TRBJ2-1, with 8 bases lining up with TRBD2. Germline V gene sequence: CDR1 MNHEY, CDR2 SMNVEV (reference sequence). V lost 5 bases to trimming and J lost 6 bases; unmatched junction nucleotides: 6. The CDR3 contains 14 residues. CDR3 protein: CASSPGRAGNEQFF. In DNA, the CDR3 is TGTGCCAGCAGTCCCGGGAGGGCCGGCAATGAGCAGTTCTTC.

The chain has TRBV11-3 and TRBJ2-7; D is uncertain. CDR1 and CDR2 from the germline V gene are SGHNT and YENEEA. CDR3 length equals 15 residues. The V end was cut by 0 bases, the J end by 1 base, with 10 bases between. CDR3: CASSLDKTSSYEQYF. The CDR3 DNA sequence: TGTGCCAGCAGCTTAGATAAGACATCTTCCTACGAGCAGTACTTC.

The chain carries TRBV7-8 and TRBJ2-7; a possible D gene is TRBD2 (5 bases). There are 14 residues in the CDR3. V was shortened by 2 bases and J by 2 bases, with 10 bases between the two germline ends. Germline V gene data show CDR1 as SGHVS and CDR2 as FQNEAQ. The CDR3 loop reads CASSLSPGTYEQYF. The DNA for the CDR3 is TGTGCCAGCAGCTTAAGCCCGGGAACCTACGAGCAGTACTTC.

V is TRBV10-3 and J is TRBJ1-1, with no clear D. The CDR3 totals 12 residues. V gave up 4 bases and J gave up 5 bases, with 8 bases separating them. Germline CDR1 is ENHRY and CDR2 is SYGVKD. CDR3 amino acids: CAISGGRTEAFF. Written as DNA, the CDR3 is TGTGCCATCAGTGGAGGGAGGACTGAAGCTTTCTTT.

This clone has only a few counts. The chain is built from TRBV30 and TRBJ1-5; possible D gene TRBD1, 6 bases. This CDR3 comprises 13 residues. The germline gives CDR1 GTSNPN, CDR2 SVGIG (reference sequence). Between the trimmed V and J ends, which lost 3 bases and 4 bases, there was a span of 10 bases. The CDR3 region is CAWRETGNQPQHF. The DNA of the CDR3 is TGTGCCTGGAGGGAGACAGGAAATCAGCCCCAGCATTTT.

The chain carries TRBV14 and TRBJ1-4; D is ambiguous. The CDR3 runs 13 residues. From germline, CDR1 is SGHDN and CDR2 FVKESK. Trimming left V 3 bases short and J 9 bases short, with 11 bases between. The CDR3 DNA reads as TGTGCCAGCAGCCAGAACTACAGAAAAAAACTGTTTTTT. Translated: CASSQNYRKKLFF.

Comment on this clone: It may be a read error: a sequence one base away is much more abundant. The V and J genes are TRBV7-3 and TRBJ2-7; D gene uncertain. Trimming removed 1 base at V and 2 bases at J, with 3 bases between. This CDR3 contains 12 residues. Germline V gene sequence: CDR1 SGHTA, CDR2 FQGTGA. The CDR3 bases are TGTGCCAGCAGCTTAAAGGCCTACGAGCAGTACTTC. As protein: CASSLKAYEQYF.

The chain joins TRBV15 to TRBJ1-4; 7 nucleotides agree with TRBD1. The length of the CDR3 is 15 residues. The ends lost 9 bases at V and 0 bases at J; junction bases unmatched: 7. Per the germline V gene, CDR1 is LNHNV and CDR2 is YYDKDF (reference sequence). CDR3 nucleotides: TGTGCCACGACCCCAGGGGGGACAACTAATGAAAAACTGTTTTTT. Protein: CATTPGGTTNEKLFF.

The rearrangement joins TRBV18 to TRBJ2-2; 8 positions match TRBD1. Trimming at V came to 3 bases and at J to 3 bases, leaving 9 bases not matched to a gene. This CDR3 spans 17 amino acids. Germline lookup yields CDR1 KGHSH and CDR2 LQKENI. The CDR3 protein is CASSPDWTGLHTGELFF. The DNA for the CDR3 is TGTGCCAGCTCACCTGACTGGACAGGGTTACACACCGGGGAGCTGTTTTTT. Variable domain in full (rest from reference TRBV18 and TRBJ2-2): NAGVMQNPRHLVRRRGQEARLRCSPMKGHSHVYWYRQLPEEGLKFMVYLQKENIIDESGMPKERFSAEFPKEGPSILRIQQVVRGDSAAYFCASSPDWTGLHTGELFFGEGSRLTVL.

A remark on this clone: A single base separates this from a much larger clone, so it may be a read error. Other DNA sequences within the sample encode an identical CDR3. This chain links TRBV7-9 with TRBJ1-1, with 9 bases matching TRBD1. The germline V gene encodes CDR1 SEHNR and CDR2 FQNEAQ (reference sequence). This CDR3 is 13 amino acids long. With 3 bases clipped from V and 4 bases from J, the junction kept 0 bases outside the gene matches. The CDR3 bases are TGTGCCAGCAGCTTGGACAGGGGCACTGAAGCTTTCTTT. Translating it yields CASSLDRGTEAFF.

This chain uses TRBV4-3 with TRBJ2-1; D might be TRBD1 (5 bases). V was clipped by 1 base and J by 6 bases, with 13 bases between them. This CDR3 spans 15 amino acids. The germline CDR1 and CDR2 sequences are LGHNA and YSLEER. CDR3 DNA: TGCGCCAGCAGCCAAGCGTGGGGCAGCCTCAATGAGCAGTTCTTC. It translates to CASSQAWGSLNEQFF.